This entry lists 23 T cell receptor beta chains sequenced from one sample in a study of blood T cell repertoires in COVID-19. The data were produced by immunoSEQ multiplex PCR, yet TCRdb's version contains in-frame clones alone and is incomplete. The sample yields about 110,000 clones, around 84% seen once. The specimen was peripheral blood. These receptors originate from a man aged 40-49 years with acute or convalescent COVID-19.

The chain links TRBV27 to TRBJ2-1, with D possibly being TRBD2 (6 bases). V was cut by 7 bases and J by 4 bases, with 17 bases left in between. CDR1 MNHEY and CDR2 SMNVEV come from the germline V gene (reference sequence). This CDR3 spans 15 amino acids. The CDR3 DNA reads as TGTGCCAGCACCTCACGAGCGGGCCTTTACAATGAGCAGTTCTTC. This encodes CASTSRAGLYNEQFF.

The genes are TRBV7-3 and TRBJ2-3; D remains unclear. Per the germline V gene, CDR1 is SGHTA and CDR2 is FQGTGA. V lost 5 bases and J 6 bases, leaving 12 bases between the germline ends. The CDR3 consists of 13 residues. The CDR3 region has the DNA TGTGCCAGCAGCAAGGCTAGTGGTGATACGCAGTATTTT. Amino acid sequence: CASSKASGDTQYF.

The chain employs TRBV19 and TRBJ2-4, with TRBD2 identical over 11 bases. V shed 5 bases and J 0 bases; nucleotides not matched to a gene: 9. The CDR3 covers 18 residues. Germline V gene lookup returns CDR1 LNHDA and CDR2 SQIVND (reference sequence). The CDR3 nucleotides are TGTGCCAGTAGTCCCCGGACTAGCGGGTCGGTAGCCAAAAACATTCAGTACTTC. Protein: CASSPRTSGSVAKNIQYF.

The rearrangement links TRBV6-6 to TRBJ1-4; TRBD1 aligns across 10 bases. V lost 0 bases and J lost 7; bases outside the gene matches: 2. The CDR3 runs 15 residues. CDR1 MNHNY and CDR2 SVGAGI come from the germline V gene (reference sequence). The CDR3 nucleotides are TGTGCCAGCAGTTACTCATGGACAGGGGGTGAAAAACTGTTTTTT. Its translation: CASSYSWTGGEKLFF.

The rearrangement uses TRBV19 and TRBJ2-6; D possibly corresponds to TRBD1 (6 bases). V gave up 10 bases and J gave up 9 bases, with 13 bases separating them. Per germline, CDR1 LNHDA and CDR2 SQIVND (reference sequence). This CDR3 region has 12 residues. Here the CDR3 reads CATRTAFNVLTF. CDR3 in DNA: TGTGCCACTCGGACAGCCTTCAACGTCCTGACTTTC.

This clone was recorded only once. The genes are TRBV6-5 and TRBJ1-2; TRBD1 might be the D (6 bases). CDR3 length equals 15 residues. The V gene's germline CDR1 is MNHEY and CDR2 SVGAGI. V was cut by 6 bases and J by 0 bases, with 14 bases left in between. The CDR3: CASSREGVANYGYTF. The CDR3 DNA reads TGTGCCAGCAGCCGCGAGGGGGTAGCTAACTATGGCTACACCTTC.

This clone occurred a few times. The V and J genes are TRBV7-3 and TRBJ2-3; the match to TRBD1 covers 10 bases. This CDR3 is 12 amino acids long. Germline assignment: CDR1 SGHTA and CDR2 FQGTGA. Losses at the gene ends were 4 bases for V and 10 bases for J; bases not matched to a gene: 2. This CDR3 reads CASSSGQGAQYF. CDR3 DNA sequence: TGTGCCAGCAGCTCCGGACAGGGGGCGCAGTATTTT.

This chain uses TRBV5-1 with TRBJ1-1, with TRBD1 as a possible D gene (5 bases). Trimming left V 0 bases short and J 4 bases short, with 7 bases between. The CDR3 runs 13 residues. Germline V gene data show CDR1 as SGHRS and CDR2 as YFSETQ. The CDR3 is CASSLEGATEAFF. CDR3 DNA: TGCGCCAGCAGCTTGGAAGGGGCCACTGAAGCTTTCTTT.

This clone was observed a single time. The V and J genes are TRBV7-9 and TRBJ2-4; 7 nucleotides agree with TRBD2. Trimming at V came to 1 base and at J to 5 bases, leaving 5 bases not matched to a gene. Per the germline V gene, CDR1 is SEHNR and CDR2 is FQNEAQ (reference sequence). CDR3 size: 15 residues. DNA of the CDR3: TGTGCCAGCAGCTTAGTACGGGGGGTTCAAAACATTCAGTACTTC. This codes for CASSLVRGVQNIQYF.

The sample holds a few counts of this clone. This sequence joins TRBV7-9 and TRBJ1-6; D is perhaps TRBD1 (5 bases). The CDR3 runs 14 residues. From germline, CDR1 is SEHNR and CDR2 FQNEAQ (reference sequence). Between the trimmed V and J ends, which lost 1 base and 8 bases, there was a span of 9 bases. CDR3 residues: CASSLGVGDSPLHF. Written as DNA, the CDR3 is TGTGCCAGCAGCTTAGGGGTAGGGGATTCACCCCTCCACTTT. Full variable domain (remainder filled in from reference TRBV7-9 and TRBJ1-6): DTGVSQNPRHKITKRGQNVTFRCDPISEHNRLYWYRQTLGQGPEFLTYFQNEAQLEKSRLLSDRFSAERPKGSFSTLEIQRTEQGDSAMYLCASSLGVGDSPLHFGNGTRLTVT.

V is TRBV3-1 (or the pseudogene TRBV3-2) and J is TRBJ2-7; perhaps TRBD2 as D (5 bases). The germline CDR1 and CDR2 sequences are LGHDT and YNNKEL (reference sequence). The CDR3 sequence is 13 residues long. Trimming removed 0 bases at V and 9 bases at J, with 12 bases between. The CDR3 DNA reads TGTGCCAGCAGCCAAGATTTGGAGGCAGGGCAGTACTTC. Encoded protein: CASSQDLEAGQYF.

The J gene is TRBJ2-5, the V gene TRBV5-4, with D possibly being TRBD1 (5 bases). Per germline, CDR1 SGHNT and CDR2 YYREEE (reference sequence). The CDR3 is 16 amino acids. With 0 bases removed from V and 2 bases from J, the gap between germline ends came to 14 bases. The CDR3 region has the DNA TGTGCCAGCAGCTTGGAGGCAGGGCGCACACAAGAGACCCAGTACTTC. This encodes CASSLEAGRTQETQYF.

The chain links TRBV12-3 or TRBV12-4 to TRBJ2-7; possibly TRBD2 for D (6 bases). This CDR3 contains 13 residues. Trimming pared 2 bases from V and 6 bases from J, leaving 11 bases between. CDR3 sequence reads: CASSLRGIGEQYF. The CDR3 nucleotides read TGTGCCAGCAGTTTACGGGGGATTGGCGAGCAGTACTTC.

This chain connects TRBV6-5 to TRBJ1-5; 7 bases are shared with TRBD1. The CDR3 covers 14 residues. The V segment lost 10 bases and the J segment 0 bases; nucleotides outside the gene matches: 6. Germline-derived CDR1 and CDR2 are MNHEY and SVGAGI. CDR3 residues: CATRRGNSNQPQHF. In DNA form, the CDR3 reads TGTGCCACCCGCAGGGGGAATAGCAATCAGCCCCAGCATTTT.

The rearrangement uses TRBV7-9 and TRBJ2-1; D may be TRBD2 (6 bases). Trimming took off 2 bases at V and 6 bases at J, with 14 bases between the two ends. The germline CDR1 and CDR2 sequences are SEHNR and FQNEAQ (reference sequence). The CDR3 length is 15 residues. The CDR3 here is CASSLRTGVGNEQFF. DNA for the CDR3: TGTGCCAGCAGCTTACGGACGGGAGTGGGCAATGAGCAGTTCTTC.

The rearrangement joins TRBV5-1 to TRBJ2-1; 9 bases line up with TRBD2. Germline assignment: CDR1 SGHRS and CDR2 YFSETQ. The V gene end was trimmed by 4 bases and the J gene end by 10 bases; junction bases not matched to a gene: 15. The CDR3 contains 16 residues. Here the CDR3 DNA reads TGCGCCAGCAGCGGGGGCCGGCGGGAGGGTCAAGGAGAGCAGTTCTTC. This translates into CASSGGRREGQGEQFF.

This chain links TRBV19 with TRBJ2-1, with TRBD2 matching 10 bases. This CDR3 comprises 13 residues. V trimming: 7 bases; J trimming: 7 bases; junction bases outside the gene matches: 4. Germline V gene lookup returns CDR1 LNHDA and CDR2 SQIVND (reference sequence). CDR3 DNA sequence: TGTGCCAGTATGCTAGCGGGAGCGAATGAGCAGTTCTTC. Residues: CASMLAGANEQFF.

CDR3 bases: TGTGCCAGCAGTGAAGCCCTTCTAAAGCAGGGTGAGCAGTTCTTC. Translated, it gives CASSEALLKQGEQFF. V and J are TRBV6-1 and TRBJ2-1; D perhaps matches TRBD1 (5 bases). CDR1 and CDR2 (germline): MNHNS, SASEGT. Trimming took 0 bases from V and 9 from J, leaving 15 bases between them. The CDR3 has 15 residues.

The J gene is TRBJ2-7, the V gene TRBV20-1; D remains ambiguous. Per the germline V gene, CDR1 is DFQATT and CDR2 is SNEGSKA (reference sequence). With 5 bases removed from V and 5 bases from J, the gap between germline ends came to 10 bases. This CDR3 has 11 residues. The CDR3 spells CSAVEFHEQYF. CDR3 sequence (DNA): TGCAGTGCTGTCGAGTTCCACGAGCAGTACTTC.

Only a few counts were recorded for this clone. This sequence joins TRBV5-4 and TRBJ1-6, with a tentative D call TRBD1 (6 bases). Germline V lookup: CDR1 SGHNT, CDR2 YYREEE (reference sequence). The CDR3 covers 15 residues. The ends were cut back, 3 bases at V and 4 bases at J, with 11 bases in the middle. CDR3 nucleotide sequence: TGTGCCAGCAGCTCCGGACAGCCTTATAATTCACCCCTCCACTTT. It specifies CASSSGQPYNSPLHF.

The CDR3 DNA is TGCGCCAGCAGTGCGGCTAGCGGGGAACTCTACGAGCAGTACTTC. This translates into CASSAASGELYEQYF. The rearrangement joins TRBV10-1 to TRBJ2-7; 9 nucleotides agree with TRBD2. Per germline, CDR1 WNHNN and CDR2 SYGVQD (reference sequence). The V and J ends lost 4 bases and 3 bases, in that order; junction bases with no gene match: 7. The CDR3 is 15 amino acids.

The chain carries TRBV4-1 and TRBJ1-5; no clear D. CDR3 size: 15 residues. Germline CDR1 is MGHRA and CDR2 is YSYEKL. V lost 1 base to trimming and J lost 5 bases, with 12 bases between them. The CDR3, as DNA: TGCGCCAGCAGCCAAGGTGCCCAGGTCCATCAGCCCCAGCATTTT. Translating it yields CASSQGAQVHQPQHF.

V usage is TRBV7-1 and J usage is TRBJ2-1; 14 nucleotides line up with TRBD2. TRBV7-1 is designated an ORF whose function remains uncertain. V trimming: 2 bases; J trimming: 1 base; junction bases outside the gene matches: 22. The CDR3 is made up of 24 amino acids. In nucleotides, the CDR3 is TGTGCCAGCAGCTCAACCTCCGGGGGGACTAGCGGGAGTCCCGGGCCTAGTTCCTACAATGAGCAGTTCTTC. It encodes CASSSTSGGTSGSPGPSSYNEQFF.